What follows is one T cell receptor (beta chain) and its context. These data are taken from a study of cytotoxic CD8 clonotypes in ibrutinib-treated CLL. Between the trimmed V and J ends, which lost 6 bases and 6 bases, there was a span of 12 bases. From germline, CDR1 is ENHRY and CDR2 SYGVKD. CDR3 length: 13 amino acids. TCRdb's table, derived via immunoSEQ multiplex PCR, lists solely in-frame clones and lacks some. There are about 92,000 clones in the sample; around 77% occur only once, and around 23% lies in the top ten. Sequences were derived from PBMCs, sampled after 24 months of ibrutinib treatment. The TCR sequence derives from a human donor with chronic lymphocytic leukemia. The chain combines TRBV10-3 with TRBJ2-1; D is unresolved. CDR3 residues: CAISLELLNEQFF. The CDR3 DNA follows: TGTGCCATCAGCCTAGAATTGCTCAATGAGCAGTTCTTC.